Following are 4 T cell receptor beta chains from one sample sequenced in a study of cytomegalovirus exposure and HLA in healthy donors. The PCR had 60 Vbeta and 13 Jbeta primers. Assay: immunoSEQ multiplex PCR; the TCRdb copy retains only in-frame clones and omits some. The sample holds approximately 180,000 clones, around four fifths seen once. Sequences were obtained from PBMCs. These receptor sequences come from a girl between 10 and 17 years old in good health and CMV-seropositive.

The chain couples TRBV2 to TRBJ2-7; 7 nucleotides align to TRBD1. CDR1 SNHLY and CDR2 FYNNEI come from the germline V gene. CDR3 length: 13 residues. The junction had 7 bases not matched to a gene; V was cut back by 4 bases and J by 7 bases. In DNA form, the CDR3 reads TGTGCCAGCAGTGGACAGGGATCGGGGGAGCAGTACTTC. Residues: CASSGQGSGEQYF.

The chain joins TRBV5-1 to TRBJ1-1; D gene uncertain. Trimming took off 0 bases at V and 1 base at J, with 10 bases between the two ends. This CDR3 has 15 amino acids. The germline V gene encodes CDR1 SGHRS and CDR2 YFSETQ. In DNA, the CDR3 is TGCGCCAGCAGCTTGGCTCAGGCGACGAACACTGAAGCTTTCTTT. Translation: CASSLAQATNTEAFF.

The chain joins TRBV25-1 to TRBJ1-1, with D uncertain. Between the trimmed V and J ends, which lost 4 bases and 3 bases, there was a span of 15 bases. This CDR3 is built from 15 residues. CDR1 and CDR2 (germline): MGHDK, SYGVNS. CDR3 sequence: CASSGVVGADTEAFF. The CDR3 nucleotides read TGTGCCAGCAGTGGGGTGGTCGGAGCCGACACTGAAGCTTTCTTT. The full variable domain, in which reference TRBV25-1 and TRBJ1-1 provide the parts outside the CDR3, is EADIYQTPRYLVIGTGKKITLECSQTMGHDKMYWYQQDPGMELHLIHYSYGVNSTEKGDLSSESTVSRIRTEHFPLTLESARPSHTSQYLCASSGVVGADTEAFFGQGTRLTVV.

The chain carries TRBV12-5 and TRBJ1-1; maybe TRBD1 (5 bases). Per germline, CDR1 LGHNT and CDR2 FRNRAP. V was pared by 1 base and J by 4 bases, with 16 bases between. The CDR3 is made up of 16 amino acids. The CDR3 loop is CASGLGRGAPFTEAFF. The CDR3 DNA is TGTGCTAGTGGTTTGGGTAGGGGTGCCCCGTTCACTGAAGCTTTCTTT.